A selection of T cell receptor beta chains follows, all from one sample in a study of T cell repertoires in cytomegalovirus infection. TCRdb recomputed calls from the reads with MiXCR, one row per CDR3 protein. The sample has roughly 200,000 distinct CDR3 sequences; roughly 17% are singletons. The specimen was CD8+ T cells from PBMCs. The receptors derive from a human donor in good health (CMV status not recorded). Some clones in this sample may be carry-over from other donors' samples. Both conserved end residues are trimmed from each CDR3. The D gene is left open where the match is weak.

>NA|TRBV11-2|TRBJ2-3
ASSLESRLASRDTQY
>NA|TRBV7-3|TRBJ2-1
ASSLLGYNEQF
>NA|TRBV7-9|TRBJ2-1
ASSLFPDEQF
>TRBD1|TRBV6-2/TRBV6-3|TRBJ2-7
ASSYPWTGSVDEQY
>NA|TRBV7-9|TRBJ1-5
ASSLTGTGNQPQH
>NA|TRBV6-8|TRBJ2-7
ASSPISETYEQY
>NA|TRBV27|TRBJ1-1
ASCFAGGAF
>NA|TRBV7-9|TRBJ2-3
ASSPSVDTQY
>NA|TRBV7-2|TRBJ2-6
ASSFREAGANVLT
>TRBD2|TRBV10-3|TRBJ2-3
AISESWASGERTDTQY
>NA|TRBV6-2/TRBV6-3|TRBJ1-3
ASTPGRTSTGNTIY
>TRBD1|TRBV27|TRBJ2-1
ASSLTYRGEQF
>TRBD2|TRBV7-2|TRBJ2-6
ASSLARGGGKWSGANVLT
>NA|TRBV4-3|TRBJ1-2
ASSQDRGDYGYT
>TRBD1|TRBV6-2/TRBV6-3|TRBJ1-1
ASSPKQGAWNTEAF
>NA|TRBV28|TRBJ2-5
ASSITGTPGETQY
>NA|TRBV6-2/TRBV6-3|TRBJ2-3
ASSKDVPDTQY
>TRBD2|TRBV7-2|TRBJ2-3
ASSSTSGGGDTQY
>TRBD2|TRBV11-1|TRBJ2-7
ASSPRTRGHEQY
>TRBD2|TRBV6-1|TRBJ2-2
ASRSTGTSSHTGELF
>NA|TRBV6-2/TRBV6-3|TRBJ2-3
ASFSGSTDTQY
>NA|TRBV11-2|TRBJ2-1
ASTKPGVREI
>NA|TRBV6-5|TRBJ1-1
ASSYSSNTEAF
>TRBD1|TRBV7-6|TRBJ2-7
ASSPMDRGSYEQY
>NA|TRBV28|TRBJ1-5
ASSPPSGQSYQPQH
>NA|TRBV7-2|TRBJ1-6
ASSRGGSSYNSPLH
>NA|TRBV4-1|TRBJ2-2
ASSQGRWTGELF
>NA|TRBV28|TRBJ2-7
ASSPVGTPGVYEQY
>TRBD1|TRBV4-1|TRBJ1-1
ASSYTGGTEAF
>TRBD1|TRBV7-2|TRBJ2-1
ASNFPRQGPGNEQF
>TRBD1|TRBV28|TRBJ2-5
ASSLRTGRQETQY
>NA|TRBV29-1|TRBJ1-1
SVVEEGTEAF
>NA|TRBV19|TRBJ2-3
ASKASTDTQY
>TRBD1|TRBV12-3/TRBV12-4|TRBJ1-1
ASSRDSMNTEAF
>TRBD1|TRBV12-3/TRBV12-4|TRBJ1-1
ASSMTGGDEAF
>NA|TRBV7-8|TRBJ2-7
ASSLHLPEYEQY
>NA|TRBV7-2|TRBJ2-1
ASNFQPRRGLVNEQF
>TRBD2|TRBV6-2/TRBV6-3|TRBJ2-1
ASSSTLAGEYNEQF
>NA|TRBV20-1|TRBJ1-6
SARGDTSSYNSPLH
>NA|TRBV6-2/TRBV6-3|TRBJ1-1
ASSWPGGDTEAF
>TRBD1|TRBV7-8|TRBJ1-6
ASSFIPGGSNSPLH
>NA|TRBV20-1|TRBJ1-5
SASPRALNQPQH
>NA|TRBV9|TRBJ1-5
ASSDTGDPNQPQH
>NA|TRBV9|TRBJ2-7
ASSPTDSYEQY
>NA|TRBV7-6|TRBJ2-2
ASRYDRGLAGELF
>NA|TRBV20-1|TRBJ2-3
SARDSREGADTQY
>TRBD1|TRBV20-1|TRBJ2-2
SARTSWRTGVTGELF
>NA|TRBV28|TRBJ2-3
ASSLMDGASTDTQY
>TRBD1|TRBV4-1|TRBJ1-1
ASSLTRDRFVRAF
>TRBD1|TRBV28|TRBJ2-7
ASRKQGHSETYEQY
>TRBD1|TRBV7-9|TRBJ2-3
ASSEQGAGTDTQY
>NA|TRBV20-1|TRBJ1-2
SARDREGTTDGYT
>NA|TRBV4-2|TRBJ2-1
ASSLNPEGAGNEQF
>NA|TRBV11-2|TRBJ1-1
ASSLEGGGTEAF
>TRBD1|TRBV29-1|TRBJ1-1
SDRGNTEAF
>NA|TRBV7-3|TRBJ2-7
ASSLSPVRGKGNEQC
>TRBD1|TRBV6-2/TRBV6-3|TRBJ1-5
ASSFFTGQGDYSNQPQH